These T cell receptor beta chains were read from a single sample in a study of cytomegalovirus exposure and HLA in healthy donors. Using immunoSEQ multiplex PCR, the repertoire was profiled, and TCRdb retains in-frame clones only, with some absent. Counted here are some 120,000 clones, approximately 68% occurring once; the ten biggest clones make up over 1.5%. Sequencing was done on a sample of PBMCs. The source is a man aged 25-45 years in good health and CMV-seropositive. Each CDR3 is given with its conserved first and last residue. D genes are given only for firm matches. Expanded clones get a size class; other rows say once, few or many, or leave the size out.

V,size,D,J,DNA,CDR3
TRBV6-1,NA,NA,TRBJ1-3,TGTGCCAGCACCGAAGGAGGGGACGGAAACACCATATATTTT,CASTEGGDGNTIYF
TRBV23-1,NA,TRBD1,TRBJ1-2,TGCGCCAGCAGGGTCCCGGGACAGGGTCGACTTGGCTACACCTTC,CASRVPGQGRLGYTF
TRBV2,NA,TRBD1,TRBJ1-1,TGTGCCAGCAGTGAAGGGGCACAGGGGATTGAAGCTTTCTTT,CASSEGAQGIEAFF
TRBV4-2,once,NA,TRBJ2-1,TGTGCCAGCAGCCATTCCCCTAACGGTGCCTACAATGAGCAGTTCTTC,CASSHSPNGAYNEQFF
TRBV30,NA,NA,TRBJ1-4,TGTGCCTGGAGTGTACGGACAGCCCTACTGTTTTTT,CAWSVRTALLFF
TRBV2,few,TRBD1,TRBJ1-2,TGTGCCAGCTCTATGATTTCGGGGACAGGGGGTAGCGGCTACACCTTC,CASSMISGTGGSGYTF
TRBV9,NA,TRBD1,TRBJ2-5,TGTGCCAGCAGCGTGGGACAGGGGGTGCGGGAGACCCAGTACTTC,CASSVGQGVRETQYF
TRBV29-1,NA,NA,TRBJ2-7,TGCAGCGTTGCGTCTTGGAGCCACGAAACTTACGAGCAGTACTTC,CSVASWSHETYEQYF
TRBV7-2,NA,NA,TRBJ2-1,TGTGCCAGCAGCTTAGACGTCGGGAGTTACAATGAGCAGTTCTTC,CASSLDVGSYNEQFF
TRBV6-1,NA,TRBD1,TRBJ1-5,TGTGCCAGCAGTGGGGCCCGAGGACAGGGGGCCTTAAATAGCAATCAGCCCCAGCATTTT,CASSGARGQGALNSNQPQHF
TRBV5-1,NA,TRBD2,TRBJ2-7,TGCGCCAGCAGTAGACTAGCGGGTCTCTCCGAGCAGTACTTC,CASSRLAGLSEQYF
TRBV5-6,few,TRBD2,TRBJ2-3,TGTGCCAGCAGCTTGAGTAGCGGGAGCACAGATACGCAGTATTTT,CASSLSSGSTDTQYF
TRBV29-1,NA,NA,TRBJ2-7,TGCAGCGTTTGGAAGCGGGCCGCTCCCTACGAGCAGTACTTC,CSVWKRAAPYEQYF
TRBV27,NA,TRBD1,TRBJ2-7,TGTGCCAGCAGTTTATCGAGACAGGGGGCGACCTACGAGCAGTACTTC,CASSLSRQGATYEQYF
TRBV4-2,NA,NA,TRBJ2-7,TGTGCCAGCAGCCAGGGCACGAACTACGAGCAGTACTTC,CASSQGTNYEQYF
TRBV2,NA,TRBD1,TRBJ1-1,TGTGCCAGCATGGGGACAGTTGACACTGAAGCTTTCTTT,CASMGTVDTEAFF
TRBV6-1,NA,NA,TRBJ1-3,TGTGCCAGCAGTGAAGCGTACGCGGGGATTGCTGGAAACACCATATATTTT,CASSEAYAGIAGNTIYF
TRBV28,NA,NA,TRBJ2-7,TGTGCCAGCAGTTTGACAGGTATCTCCTACGAGCAGTACTTC,CASSLTGISYEQYF
TRBV9,few,NA,TRBJ2-5,TGTGCCAGCAGCGACCCTCGTGCGGGTCCCGGGACCCAGTACTTC,CASSDPRAGPGTQYF
TRBV7-2,few,NA,TRBJ2-1,TGTGCCAGCAGCTTATTGCAGGGGTACAATGAGCAGTTCTTC,CASSLLQGYNEQFF
TRBV5-5,once,TRBD2,TRBJ2-1,TGTGCCAGCAGCTTGGCGGCTAGCGGGAGCTATGAGCAGTTCTTC,CASSLAASGSYEQFF
TRBV19,NA,NA,TRBJ2-7,TGTGCCAGTAGGGATTCCAACTACTACGAGCAGTACTTC,CASRDSNYYEQYF
TRBV5-6,NA,TRBD2,TRBJ2-1,TGTGCCAGCAGTTTTAAAAAGGCTAGCGGTTACAATGAGCAGTTCTTC,CASSFKKASGYNEQFF
TRBV29-1,NA,TRBD2,TRBJ2-1,TGCAGCGTTGAAGGGGCTAGCGGAGACTCCTACAATGAGCAGTTCTTC,CSVEGASGDSYNEQFF
TRBV6-5,NA,TRBD1,TRBJ2-7,TGTGCCAGCAGTTATGTCAGGGGGCCGTACGAGCAGTACTTC,CASSYVRGPYEQYF
TRBV6-5,NA,TRBD1,TRBJ2-1,TGTGCCAGCAGTTACTCGACAGGGAGCAATGAGCAGTTCTTC,CASSYSTGSNEQFF
TRBV5-1,NA,TRBD2,TRBJ2-2,TGCGCTAGCAGCTTACTAGCGACCAACACCGGGGAGCTGTTTTTT,CASSLLATNTGELFF
TRBV18,NA,TRBD1,TRBJ1-5,TGTGCCAGCTCACCGGGACAGGGACTGGTTCAGCCCCAGCATTTT,CASSPGQGLVQPQHF
TRBV11-2,NA,TRBD2,TRBJ2-7,TGTGCCAGCAGCCCGCGGACTAGCGGGATTTGGGAGCAGTACTTC,CASSPRTSGIWEQYF
TRBV6-6,NA,NA,TRBJ1-6,TGTGCCAGCAATCCTCGGCGGAGCTCCTATAATTCACCCCTCCACTTT,CASNPRRSSYNSPLHF
TRBV4-2,NA,NA,TRBJ2-2,TGTGCCAGCAGCCAAGTTGCAGAGCGGTTGCGCTTCACCGGGGAGCTGTTTTTT,CASSQVAERLRFTGELFF
TRBV7-8,NA,NA,TRBJ2-5,TGTGCCAGCAGCTCCCGGGACTCACAAGAGACCCAGTACTTC,CASSSRDSQETQYF
TRBV4-3,NA,TRBD2,TRBJ2-5,TGCGCCAGCAGCCAAGCGGCTAGCGGGAGGGCGCGGGAGACCCAGTACTTC,CASSQAASGRARETQYF
TRBV7-3,few,NA,TRBJ2-1,TGTGCCAGCGCCGCCAGCTCCTACAATGAGCAGTTCTTC,CASAASSYNEQFF
TRBV2,NA,TRBD2,TRBJ2-3,TGTGCCAGCAGTGATCAGCTAGCGGGAGTTTCGACAGATACGCAGTATTTT,CASSDQLAGVSTDTQYF
TRBV5-4,NA,TRBD2,TRBJ2-1,TGTGCCAGCACCCCGCTAGCGGGATTCAATGAGCAGTTCTTC,CASTPLAGFNEQFF
TRBV19,NA,NA,TRBJ2-7,TGTGCCAGTCGCTCGGGACTCAACTACGAGCAGTACTTC,CASRSGLNYEQYF
TRBV6-5,NA,TRBD2,TRBJ2-7,TGTGCCAGCAGTTACCGAACTAGCGGGAGGCCCTACTTC,CASSYRTSGRPYF
TRBV27,NA,TRBD2,TRBJ2-1,TGTGCCAGCAGTTTATCGGGACTAGCGGGAGGGTACAACAATGAGCAGTTCTTC,CASSLSGLAGGYNNEQFF
TRBV4-3,NA,TRBD1,TRBJ1-2,TGCGCCAGCAGCCAAGATCCAGGACAGGGGTATGGCTACACCTTC,CASSQDPGQGYGYTF
TRBV9,NA,NA,TRBJ1-4,TGTGCCAGCAGCGCTCCCAGCGGCGGGAGTAATGAAAAACTGTTTTTT,CASSAPSGGSNEKLFF
TRBV6-6,NA,NA,TRBJ1-4,TGTGCCAGCACCTCGTTCGGGGTTGAGGGACTGTTTTTT,CASTSFGVEGLFF
TRBV6-4,NA,NA,TRBJ2-3,TGTGCCAGCAGTGAATCGGCAGGGAGCACAGATACGCAGTATTTT,CASSESAGSTDTQYF
TRBV6-1,NA,NA,TRBJ2-7,TGTGCCAGCAGTGAAGTTTGGAGCTCCTACGAGCAGTACTTC,CASSEVWSSYEQYF
TRBV5-1,few,TRBD1,TRBJ1-4,TGCGCCAGCAGCCCCTACAGGGGGCGCGATCGAAAACTGTTTTTT,CASSPYRGRDRKLFF
TRBV4-2,NA,TRBD2,TRBJ2-5,TGTGCCAGCAGCGGGAGTGGGGGGGGACACCAAGAGACCCAGTACTTC,CASSGSGGGHQETQYF
TRBV28,NA,NA,TRBJ2-7,TGTGCCAGCAGTTTACCAGAGGACTCCTACGAGCAGTACTTC,CASSLPEDSYEQYF
TRBV4-1,NA,TRBD2,TRBJ2-1,TGCGCCAGCAGACAAGGACTAGCGGGAGGGCCAAGGTTAGACAATGAGCAGTTCTTC,CASRQGLAGGPRLDNEQFF
TRBV5-1,NA,NA,TRBJ2-7,TGCGCCAGCAGCTTGGGTCGGGGGTTCGAGCAGTACTTC,CASSLGRGFEQYF
TRBV4-1,NA,TRBD2,TRBJ2-7,TGCGCCAGCAGTAGAATAGGGACTACTACCTACGAGCAGTACTTC,CASSRIGTTTYEQYF
TRBV9,NA,TRBD2,TRBJ2-1,TGTGCCAGCAGCGATAGCGGGGTTTCCTACAATGAGCAGTTCTTC,CASSDSGVSYNEQFF
TRBV27,NA,TRBD2,TRBJ2-1,TGTGCCAGCAGCGGGATCAGAGCGGGAGGGCCGCTCGATGAGCAGTTCTTC,CASSGIRAGGPLDEQFF
TRBV19,few,NA,TRBJ2-2,TGTGCCAGTAGTATCCAGGCGCAACCGGGGGAGCTGTTTTTT,CASSIQAQPGELFF